This entry concerns a single TCR beta chain. This sample is drawn from a study of cytomegalovirus exposure and HLA in healthy donors. Use of 60 Vbeta and 13 Jbeta primers characterized the PCR. TCRdb's copy holds only in-frame clones and misses some; the assay was immunoSEQ multiplex PCR. The table lists approximately 160,000 clones, roughly 80% of them singletons. This sequence originates from a male donor in good health and CMV-seronegative. Material: PBMCs.

The CDR3 region is CASSYVGQGADTQYF. Written as DNA, the CDR3 is TGTGCCAGCAGTTACGTCGGACAGGGAGCAGATACGCAGTATTTT. V gene TRBV6-6 combines with J gene TRBJ2-3, with 8 nucleotides matching TRBD1. V was pared by 2 bases and J by 4 bases, with 5 bases of the junction left unmatched. The length of the CDR3 is 15 residues. Germline-derived CDR1 and CDR2 are MNHNY and SVGAGI (reference sequence).